This T cell receptor (beta chain) was sequenced in a study of cytomegalovirus exposure and HLA in healthy donors. Points from the study as a whole: Common viral pathogens seemed, in a later analysis, to connect with several of the most significant clusters.

Amplification used 60 Vbeta primers and 13 Jbeta primers. Original handling: Later work found 80 million or so unique TCR beta chains, with roughly 11 million shared. Some clones are missing from TCRdb's copy, which holds only in-frame ones; the method was immunoSEQ multiplex PCR. Clone size and V and J calls were adopted from that table, with D and trimming inferred from the DNA. The sample yields 95,000 to 150,000 clones, approximately 15% seen once. This clone was counted a few times. Its matching antigen is unknown. The length of the CDR3 is 14 residues. Germline CDR1 and CDR2: MGHRA and YSYEKL. Trimming stripped 4 bases from V and 6 bases from J, with 15 bases between.

This chain links TRBV4-1 with TRBJ1-1, with D perhaps TRBD1 (6 bases). The receptor's source is a woman between 18 and 29 years old in good health and CMV-seronegative. Sequencing was done on a sample of PBMCs. CDR3 protein: CASSPTDRGPEAFF. DNA for the CDR3: TGCGCCAGCAGCCCTACGGACAGAGGCCCTGAAGCTTTCTTT.